This TCR beta chain emerged from a study of blood T cell repertoires in COVID-19. Overall study context: Sites in the United States, Italy and Spain provided acute and convalescent COVID-19 samples.

CDR1 is SGHDN, CDR2 FVKESK, per germline. V shed 5 bases and J shed 3 bases, with 8 bases lying between them. The CDR3 is made up of 13 amino acids. Assay used: immunoSEQ multiplex PCR; TCRdb lists only in-frame clones, some missing. This table holds 150,000 or so clones, more than 65% found once. This rearrangement joins TRBV14 to TRBJ2-1; D remains ambiguous. The sequencing sample was made of PBMCs or T cells enriched from blood (not recorded which). The TCR was taken from a man aged 45-65 years who had recovered from COVID-19. The CDR3 DNA reads TGTGCCAGCAGCGTTTATATCTACAATGAGCAGTTCTTC. Amino acid sequence: CASSVYIYNEQFF.